This entry features one T cell receptor beta chain sequence. Its target is unknown. The data originate from a study of monozygotic twins with inflammatory bowel disease. There were 3500 ng of total RNA used for each TCR library. UMIs incorporating a 6-nucleotide sample barcode were appended by means of template switching. After re-calling the 5' RACE reads, TCRdb lists one entry per CDR3 protein, DNA absent. The sample yields some 400,000 distinct CDR3 sequences, of which the top ten take up 2.4%. Study-level findings and limits: The inverse Simpson measure of TCRbeta diversity was lower in IBD patients than in healthy co-twins.

The germline V gene has CDR1 SGHAT and CDR2 FQDESV (reference sequence). The CDR3 length is 18 residues. The sample consisted of blood. The gene calls are TRBV11-1 and TRBJ2-7; absent DNA, TCRdb's TRBD2 call cannot be checked. This TCR was recovered from a human donor with ulcerative colitis or Crohn's disease, or a healthy co-twin of an affected twin (not recorded which). The CDR3 region is CASSLPRGSVEEFYEQYF.